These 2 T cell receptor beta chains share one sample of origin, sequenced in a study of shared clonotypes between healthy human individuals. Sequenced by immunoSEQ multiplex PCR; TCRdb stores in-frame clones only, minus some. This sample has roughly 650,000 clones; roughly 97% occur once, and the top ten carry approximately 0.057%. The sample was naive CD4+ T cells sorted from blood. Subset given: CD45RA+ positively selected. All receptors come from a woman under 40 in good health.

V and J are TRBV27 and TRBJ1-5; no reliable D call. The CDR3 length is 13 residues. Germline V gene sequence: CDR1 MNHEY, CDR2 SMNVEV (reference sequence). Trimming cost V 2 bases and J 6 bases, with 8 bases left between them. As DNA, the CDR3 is TGTGCCAGCAGTTTAAATTATGGTCAGCCCCAGCATTTT. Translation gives CASSLNYGQPQHF.

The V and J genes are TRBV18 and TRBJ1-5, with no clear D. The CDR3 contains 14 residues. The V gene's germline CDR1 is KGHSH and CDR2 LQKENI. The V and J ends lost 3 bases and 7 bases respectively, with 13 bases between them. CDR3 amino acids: CASSPEAGIQPQHF. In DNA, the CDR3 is TGTGCCAGCTCACCCGAGGCTGGGATCCAGCCCCAGCATTTT.